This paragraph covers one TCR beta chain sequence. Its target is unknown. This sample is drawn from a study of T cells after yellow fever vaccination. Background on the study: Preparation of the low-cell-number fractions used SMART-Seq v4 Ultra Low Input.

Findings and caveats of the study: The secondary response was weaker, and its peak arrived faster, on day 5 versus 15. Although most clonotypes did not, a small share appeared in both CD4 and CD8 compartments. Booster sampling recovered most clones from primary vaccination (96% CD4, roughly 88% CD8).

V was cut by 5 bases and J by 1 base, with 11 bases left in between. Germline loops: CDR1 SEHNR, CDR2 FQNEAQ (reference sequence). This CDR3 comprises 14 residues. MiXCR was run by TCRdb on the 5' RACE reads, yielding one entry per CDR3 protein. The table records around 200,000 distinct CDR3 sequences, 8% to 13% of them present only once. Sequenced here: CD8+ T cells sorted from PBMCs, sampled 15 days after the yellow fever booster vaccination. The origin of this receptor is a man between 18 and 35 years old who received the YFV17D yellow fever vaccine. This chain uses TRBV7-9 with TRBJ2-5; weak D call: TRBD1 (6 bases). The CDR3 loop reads CASSDRDTQETQYF. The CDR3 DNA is TGTGCCAGCAGCGACCGGGACACCCAAGAGACCCAGTACTTC.